This is a list of T cell receptor beta chains from one sample in a study of regulatory T cells in long-lasting Graves disease. TCRdb re-called the multiplex PCR reads with MiXCR, one entry per CDR3 protein. The repertoire holds about 660,000 distinct CDR3 sequences, with about 30% as singletons. The sequenced sample was peripheral blood mononuclear cells (PBMCs), obtained when the disease was refractory, from a patient treated with antithyroid drugs. The receptors derive from a female donor with Graves disease. Both conserved end residues are part of each CDR3. The D gene is left open where the match is weak. Only part of the rows carry a size: once, few, many, or a class if the clone is expanded.

CDR3 DNA: TGTGCCAGCAGTTTAGCGGAGATCCGTCATCAGCCCCAGCATTTT; CDR3 protein: CASSLAEIRHQPQHF; CDR3 length: 15; V gene: TRBV12-3/TRBV12-4; D gene: NA; J gene: TRBJ1-5; clone size: many
CDR3 DNA: TGCAGTGCTAGAGACTACAGGCGGGGCGGGGTAGGCAATCAGCCCCAGCATTTT; CDR3 protein: CSARDYRRGGVGNQPQHF; CDR3 length: 18; V gene: TRBV20-1; D gene: NA; J gene: TRBJ1-5; clone size: once
CDR3 DNA: TGCAGTGCTTTCCTGACAGGGTACGAGCAGTACTTC; CDR3 protein: CSAFLTGYEQYF; CDR3 length: 12; V gene: TRBV20-1; D gene: TRBD1; J gene: TRBJ2-7; clone size: NA
CDR3 DNA: TGCGCCAGCAGCGCTGAAAACTCCTACGAGCAGTACTTC; CDR3 protein: CASSAENSYEQYF; CDR3 length: 13; V gene: TRBV5-1; D gene: NA; J gene: TRBJ2-7; clone size: NA
CDR3 DNA: TGCGCCAGCAGCTCCGCCGGACAGAGGAACTATTCACCCCTCCACTTT; CDR3 protein: CASSSAGQRNYSPLHF; CDR3 length: 16; V gene: TRBV5-1; D gene: NA; J gene: TRBJ1-6; clone size: few
CDR3 DNA: TGTGCCAGCAGTCCCAAATCGGGTTCGCGCAATCAGCCCCAGCATTTT; CDR3 protein: CASSPKSGSRNQPQHF; CDR3 length: 16; V gene: TRBV6-1; D gene: NA; J gene: TRBJ1-5; clone size: many
CDR3 DNA: TGTGCCAGCACTAACGGACACCCCACTGAAGCTTTCTTT; CDR3 protein: CASTNGHPTEAFF; CDR3 length: 13; V gene: TRBV6-1; D gene: NA; J gene: TRBJ1-1; clone size: few
CDR3 DNA: TGTGCCAGTAGTCGCCGACAGGGGATTATTCGTGGCTACACCTTC; CDR3 protein: CASSRRQGIIRGYTF; CDR3 length: 15; V gene: TRBV19; D gene: TRBD1; J gene: TRBJ1-2; clone size: NA
CDR3 DNA: TGTGCCAGCAGCGTAGACGGCGGTTCGAACATTCAGTACTTC; CDR3 protein: CASSVDGGSNIQYF; CDR3 length: 14; V gene: TRBV9; D gene: NA; J gene: TRBJ2-4; clone size: NA
CDR3 DNA: TGTGCCAGCTCGGTCCCCTACGAGCAGTACTTC; CDR3 protein: CASSVPYEQYF; CDR3 length: 11; V gene: TRBV2; D gene: NA; J gene: TRBJ2-7; clone size: many
CDR3 DNA: TGTGCCAGCAGCGTCACAGGGGGTATGGTTGAAAAACTGTTTTTT; CDR3 protein: CASSVTGGMVEKLFF; CDR3 length: 15; V gene: TRBV9; D gene: TRBD1; J gene: TRBJ1-4; clone size: NA
CDR3 DNA: TGTGCCAGCAGCTTACGGGGACTAGCAAACACCGGGGAGCTGTTTTTT; CDR3 protein: CASSLRGLANTGELFF; CDR3 length: 16; V gene: TRBV11-2; D gene: TRBD2; J gene: TRBJ2-2; clone size: NA
CDR3 DNA: TGTGCCAGCAGCTTAACCCCTGGAGAGCAGTTCTTC; CDR3 protein: CASSLTPGEQFF; CDR3 length: 12; V gene: TRBV7-2; D gene: NA; J gene: TRBJ2-1; clone size: NA
CDR3 DNA: TGTGCCTGGAGTACGACCGGGGGGAGGCCTCCGACGAGGGGCTACACCTTC; CDR3 protein: CAWSTTGGRPPTRGYTF; CDR3 length: 17; V gene: TRBV30; D gene: NA; J gene: TRBJ1-2; clone size: few
CDR3 DNA: TGTGCCAGCACCACGACAGGAATGGGACAGCCCCAGCATTTT; CDR3 protein: CASTTTGMGQPQHF; CDR3 length: 14; V gene: TRBV6-1; D gene: NA; J gene: TRBJ1-5; clone size: few
CDR3 DNA: TGTGCCACCCTTGGAGTGCCCTATGGCTACACCTTC; CDR3 protein: CATLGVPYGYTF; CDR3 length: 12; V gene: TRBV28; D gene: NA; J gene: TRBJ1-2; clone size: NA
CDR3 DNA: TGCAGTGCCCCGACAGGGTGGGGCACTGAAGCTTTCTTT; CDR3 protein: CSAPTGWGTEAFF; CDR3 length: 13; V gene: TRBV20-1; D gene: TRBD1; J gene: TRBJ1-1; clone size: NA
CDR3 DNA: TGTGCCAGCAGGCTACCCCTTAGCGGGGAGCTGTTTTTT; CDR3 protein: CASRLPLSGELFF; CDR3 length: 13; V gene: TRBV12-3/TRBV12-4; D gene: NA; J gene: TRBJ2-2; clone size: NA
CDR3 DNA: TGCAGCGTTGTACAGCTGACCTCTGGGGCCAACGTCCTGACTTTC; CDR3 protein: CSVVQLTSGANVLTF; CDR3 length: 15; V gene: TRBV29-1; D gene: NA; J gene: TRBJ2-6; clone size: few
CDR3 DNA: TGTGCCAGCAGCCGTCGAAGGGGGCTCGTGGCCAACGTCCTGACTTTC; CDR3 protein: CASSRRRGLVANVLTF; CDR3 length: 16; V gene: TRBV12-3/TRBV12-4; D gene: TRBD1; J gene: TRBJ2-6; clone size: few
CDR3 DNA: TGTGCCAGTAGTACCCCCAGTTGGGGGAAAAATACTGAAGCTTTCTTT; CDR3 protein: CASSTPSWGKNTEAFF; CDR3 length: 16; V gene: TRBV19; D gene: NA; J gene: TRBJ1-1; clone size: few
CDR3 DNA: TGTGCCAGCAGCCAAGAGGACAGGGTTAACTATGGCTACACCTTC; CDR3 protein: CASSQEDRVNYGYTF; CDR3 length: 15; V gene: TRBV4-1; D gene: TRBD1; J gene: TRBJ1-2; clone size: NA
CDR3 DNA: TGTGCCAGCAGTTCGACCGGGACACCGAACACTGAAGCTTTCTTT; CDR3 protein: CASSSTGTPNTEAFF; CDR3 length: 15; V gene: TRBV28; D gene: NA; J gene: TRBJ1-1; clone size: few
CDR3 DNA: TGTGCCAGCAGTTCACTAGCGGGAGGAGAGACCCAGTACTTC; CDR3 protein: CASSSLAGGETQYF; CDR3 length: 14; V gene: TRBV7-9; D gene: TRBD2; J gene: TRBJ2-5; clone size: many
CDR3 DNA: TGTGCCAGCAGTGAAGCCGAGGACAGGGGTCTATGGCAGTTCTTC; CDR3 protein: CASSEAEDRGLWQFF; CDR3 length: 15; V gene: TRBV6-1; D gene: TRBD1; J gene: TRBJ2-1; clone size: few
CDR3 DNA: TGTGCCAGCAGTTCTCGGGTGTACCAAGAGACCCAGTACTTC; CDR3 protein: CASSSRVYQETQYF; CDR3 length: 14; V gene: TRBV6-5; D gene: NA; J gene: TRBJ2-5; clone size: many
CDR3 DNA: TGTGCCTGGACCGCCCACGGACTGAATCAGCCCCAGCATTTT; CDR3 protein: CAWTAHGLNQPQHF; CDR3 length: 14; V gene: TRBV30; D gene: NA; J gene: TRBJ1-5; clone size: NA
CDR3 DNA: TGCGCCAGCAGCTTGGTCGGGATTAAGGATTCACCCCTCCACTTT; CDR3 protein: CASSLVGIKDSPLHF; CDR3 length: 15; V gene: TRBV5-1; D gene: NA; J gene: TRBJ1-6; clone size: NA
CDR3 DNA: TGTGCCAGCAGTGAAGTGCTAGCGGGAGTTATGGACCAAGAGACCCAGTACTTC; CDR3 protein: CASSEVLAGVMDQETQYF; CDR3 length: 18; V gene: TRBV2; D gene: TRBD2; J gene: TRBJ2-5; clone size: few
CDR3 DNA: TGTGCCAGTAGTATGGGAGGGCAGGACGAGTTT; CDR3 protein: CASSMGGQDEF; CDR3 length: 11; V gene: TRBV19; D gene: NA; J gene: TRBJ1-1; clone size: few
CDR3 DNA: TGCAGTGCCCTTCGGGGTCCCACTGAAGCTTTCTTT; CDR3 protein: CSALRGPTEAFF; CDR3 length: 12; V gene: TRBV20-1; D gene: NA; J gene: TRBJ1-1; clone size: NA
CDR3 DNA: TGTGCCAGCAGTAAACTAATCCAAGAGACCCAGTACTTC; CDR3 protein: CASSKLIQETQYF; CDR3 length: 13; V gene: TRBV28; D gene: NA; J gene: TRBJ2-5; clone size: NA
CDR3 DNA: TGTGCCAGCAGTGAATTCGGAACCATGAACTATGGCTACACCTTC; CDR3 protein: CASSEFGTMNYGYTF; CDR3 length: 15; V gene: TRBV25-1; D gene: NA; J gene: TRBJ1-2; clone size: many
CDR3 DNA: TGTGCCAGCAGCTCCCCCGAGACAGGGGCGAGCAATCAGCCCCAGCATTTT; CDR3 protein: CASSSPETGASNQPQHF; CDR3 length: 17; V gene: TRBV7-9; D gene: TRBD1; J gene: TRBJ1-5; clone size: NA
CDR3 DNA: TGTGCCACCTCCGGGACAGTGACTACCGGCTACACCTTC; CDR3 protein: CATSGTVTTGYTF; CDR3 length: 13; V gene: TRBV28; D gene: TRBD1; J gene: TRBJ1-2; clone size: few
CDR3 DNA: TGTGCCAGCAGTGAAGCTCCGACCTATGGCTACACCTTC; CDR3 protein: CASSEAPTYGYTF; CDR3 length: 13; V gene: TRBV6-1; D gene: NA; J gene: TRBJ1-2; clone size: many
CDR3 DNA: TGTGCCAGCAGCCAAAAAGGACGTCTAGAAGCTTTCTTT; CDR3 protein: CASSQKGRLEAFF; CDR3 length: 13; V gene: TRBV14; D gene: NA; J gene: TRBJ1-1; clone size: NA
CDR3 DNA: TGCAGTGCTACCAAGGGGGGGCCGGGGGCCAACGTCCTGACTTTC; CDR3 protein: CSATKGGPGANVLTF; CDR3 length: 15; V gene: TRBV20-1; D gene: NA; J gene: TRBJ2-6; clone size: NA
CDR3 DNA: TGCAGTGCTGTCTTGCGGAGAACCTACAATGAGCAGTTCTTC; CDR3 protein: CSAVLRRTYNEQFF; CDR3 length: 14; V gene: TRBV20-1; D gene: NA; J gene: TRBJ2-1; clone size: NA
CDR3 DNA: TGCAGTGCTAGCACAGTCCTGAACACTGAAGCTTTCTTT; CDR3 protein: CSASTVLNTEAFF; CDR3 length: 13; V gene: TRBV20-1; D gene: NA; J gene: TRBJ1-1; clone size: NA
CDR3 DNA: TGTGCCAGCAGAAACGGACAGGGCAATCAGCCCCAGCATTTT; CDR3 protein: CASRNGQGNQPQHF; CDR3 length: 14; V gene: TRBV19; D gene: TRBD1; J gene: TRBJ1-5; clone size: NA
CDR3 DNA: TGCAGTGCTAGACCTCTAGCGGGGGCCTACAATGAGCAGTTCTTC; CDR3 protein: CSARPLAGAYNEQFF; CDR3 length: 15; V gene: TRBV20-1; D gene: TRBD2; J gene: TRBJ2-1; clone size: NA
CDR3 DNA: TGTGCCAGCAGCGCCTATACGGGAGTTGTGCCGAGGGAGCAGTACTTC; CDR3 protein: CASSAYTGVVPREQYF; CDR3 length: 16; V gene: TRBV6-2/TRBV6-3; D gene: NA; J gene: TRBJ2-7; clone size: few
CDR3 DNA: TGTGCCTCCCGAACAGGGGAGGTTTCGGGCACCTTC; CDR3 protein: CASRTGEVSGTF; CDR3 length: 12; V gene: TRBV30; D gene: TRBD1; J gene: TRBJ1-2; clone size: NA
CDR3 DNA: TGCAGCGGTACCTTGGGGGGGAGCACTGAAGCTTTCTTT; CDR3 protein: CSGTLGGSTEAFF; CDR3 length: 13; V gene: TRBV29-1; D gene: NA; J gene: TRBJ1-1; clone size: NA
CDR3 DNA: TGTGCCAGCAGCTCCCTGTACACCAATCAGCCCCAGCATTTT; CDR3 protein: CASSSLYTNQPQHF; CDR3 length: 14; V gene: TRBV7-9; D gene: NA; J gene: TRBJ1-5; clone size: NA
CDR3 DNA: TGTGCCAGCAGTCTGCAACAGGGGGCGGCTGAAGCTTTCTTT; CDR3 protein: CASSLQQGAAEAFF; CDR3 length: 14; V gene: TRBV5-5; D gene: TRBD1; J gene: TRBJ1-1; clone size: few
CDR3 DNA: TGCAGTGCTAGAGTAGCTGGACAGGGGGCGGGGGCTGAAGCTTTCTTT; CDR3 protein: CSARVAGQGAGAEAFF; CDR3 length: 16; V gene: TRBV20-1; D gene: TRBD1; J gene: TRBJ1-1; clone size: few
CDR3 DNA: TGCAGTGCTAGAAGAGGGGGCTTGCGATCCACCGGGGAGCTGTTTTTT; CDR3 protein: CSARRGGLRSTGELFF; CDR3 length: 16; V gene: TRBV20-1; D gene: TRBD1; J gene: TRBJ2-2; clone size: few
CDR3 DNA: TGTGCCAGCAGTGAAGCTCGGGCGGGAGGGCTGAGCGGGGAGCTGTTTTTT; CDR3 protein: CASSEARAGGLSGELFF; CDR3 length: 17; V gene: TRBV2; D gene: TRBD2; J gene: TRBJ2-2; clone size: many
CDR3 DNA: TGTGCCAGCAGCTTAGGCGTCGAAGGGCCCTATGGCTACACCTTC; CDR3 protein: CASSLGVEGPYGYTF; CDR3 length: 15; V gene: TRBV13; D gene: NA; J gene: TRBJ1-2; clone size: NA
CDR3 DNA: TGCAGTGCTAGTGGGTCCAGGAGTTCACCCCTCCACTTT; CDR3 protein: CSASGSRSSPLHF; CDR3 length: 13; V gene: TRBV29-1; D gene: NA; J gene: TRBJ1-6; clone size: NA
CDR3 DNA: TGTGCCAGCAGCGACCCAACGGGATGGAGTTCCACCGGGGAGCTGTTTTTT; CDR3 protein: CASSDPTGWSSTGELFF; CDR3 length: 17; V gene: TRBV9; D gene: NA; J gene: TRBJ2-2; clone size: few